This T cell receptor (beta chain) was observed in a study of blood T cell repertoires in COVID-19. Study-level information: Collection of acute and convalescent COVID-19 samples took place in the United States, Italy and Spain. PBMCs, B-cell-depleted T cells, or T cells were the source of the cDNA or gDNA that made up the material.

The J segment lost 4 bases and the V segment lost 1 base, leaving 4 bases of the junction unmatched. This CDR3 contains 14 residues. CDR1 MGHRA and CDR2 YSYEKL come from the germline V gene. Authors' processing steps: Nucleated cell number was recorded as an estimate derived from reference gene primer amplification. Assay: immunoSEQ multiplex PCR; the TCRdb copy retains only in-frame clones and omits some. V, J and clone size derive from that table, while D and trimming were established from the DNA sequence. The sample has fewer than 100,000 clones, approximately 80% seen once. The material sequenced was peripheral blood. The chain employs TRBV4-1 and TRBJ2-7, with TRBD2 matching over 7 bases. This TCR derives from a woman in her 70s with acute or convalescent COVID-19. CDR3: CASSQGLAVYEQYF. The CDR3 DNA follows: TGCGCCAGCAGCCAAGGACTAGCAGTTTACGAGCAGTACTTC.